Listed below are T cell receptor beta chains from one sample, sequenced in a study of blood T cell repertoires in COVID-19. Repertoires were generated with immunoSEQ multiplex PCR, while TCRdb's copy carries only in-frame clones and drops some. The repertoire holds some 150,000 clones, with around 83% as singletons. Sequencing was performed on peripheral blood. The receptors derive from a human donor in a cohort sampled during active COVID-19. The CDR3 runs from the conserved cysteine through the conserved F or W. A D gene is named only where the DNA matches it firmly. Some rows mark clone size as missing; the rest say once, few, many or name a class of expanded clone.

V gene: TRBV7-9; clone size: NA; J gene: TRBJ1-5; D gene: TRBD1; CDR3 protein: CASSPTGQNQPQHF; CDR3 DNA: TGTGCCAGCAGCCCTACGGGACAGAATCAGCCCCAGCATTTT
V gene: TRBV12-3/TRBV12-4; clone size: NA; J gene: TRBJ2-4; D gene: NA; CDR3 protein: CASSSTSRIQYF; CDR3 DNA: TGTGCCAGCAGTTCGACTAGTCGCATTCAGTACTTC
V gene: TRBV3-1/TRBV3-2; clone size: few; J gene: TRBJ2-3; D gene: NA; CDR3 protein: CASSPLLAPSSTDTQYF; CDR3 DNA: TGTGCCAGCAGCCCCCTACTAGCCCCGTCAAGCACAGATACGCAGTATTTT
V gene: TRBV5-4; clone size: NA; J gene: TRBJ1-6; D gene: TRBD1; CDR3 protein: CASSSWDRGGSPLHF; CDR3 DNA: TGTGCCAGCAGCTCTTGGGACAGGGGGGGATCACCCCTCCACTTT
V gene: TRBV5-6; clone size: NA; J gene: TRBJ1-2; D gene: TRBD1; CDR3 protein: CASSWPGQVVYGYTF; CDR3 DNA: TGTGCCAGCAGCTGGCCTGGACAGGTTGTTTATGGCTACACCTTC
V gene: TRBV6-5; clone size: NA; J gene: TRBJ1-1; D gene: NA; CDR3 protein: CASTLADMNTEAFF; CDR3 DNA: TGTGCCAGCACTTTGGCGGACATGAACACTGAAGCTTTCTTT
V gene: TRBV27; clone size: NA; J gene: TRBJ2-7; D gene: TRBD2; CDR3 protein: CASSLRAGGPSEQYF; CDR3 DNA: TGTGCCAGCAGTTTACGGGCGGGAGGGCCCTCCGAGCAGTACTTC
V gene: TRBV7-9; clone size: NA; J gene: TRBJ2-5; D gene: NA; CDR3 protein: CASSAGADWETQYF; CDR3 DNA: TGTGCCAGCAGCGCAGGGGCCGATTGGGAGACCCAGTACTTC
V gene: TRBV7-3; clone size: NA; J gene: TRBJ2-7; D gene: TRBD1; CDR3 protein: CASSSTPGQGTEQYF; CDR3 DNA: TGTGCCAGCAGCTCCACACCGGGACAGGGGACCGAGCAGTACTTC
V gene: TRBV7-9; clone size: NA; J gene: TRBJ1-2; D gene: TRBD1; CDR3 protein: CASRHPPTGVDGYTF; CDR3 DNA: TGTGCCAGCAGACACCCCCCGACAGGGGTAGATGGCTACACCTTC
V gene: TRBV2; clone size: once; J gene: TRBJ2-5; D gene: TRBD1; CDR3 protein: CASSESGTEGETQYF; CDR3 DNA: TGTGCCAGCAGCGAATCCGGGACAGAGGGAGAGACCCAGTACTTC
V gene: TRBV13; clone size: NA; J gene: TRBJ2-1; D gene: TRBD2; CDR3 protein: CASSQLAGGNDEQFF; CDR3 DNA: TGTGCCAGCAGCCAATTAGCGGGAGGGAACGATGAGCAGTTCTTC
V gene: TRBV27; clone size: NA; J gene: TRBJ2-5; D gene: TRBD2; CDR3 protein: CASSAGLAGWQETQYF; CDR3 DNA: TGTGCCAGCAGTGCGGGACTAGCGGGATGGCAGGAGACCCAGTACTTC
V gene: TRBV19; clone size: NA; J gene: TRBJ1-2; D gene: TRBD1; CDR3 protein: CASSIDRQGLDGYTF; CDR3 DNA: TGTGCCAGTAGTATAGATCGACAGGGGCTCGATGGCTACACCTTC